This passage covers 13 T cell receptor beta chains from one sample sequenced in a study of shared clonotypes between healthy human individuals. This table comes from immunoSEQ multiplex PCR, and its TCRdb copy is limited to in-frame clones, with some not included. The sample yields 110,000 or so clones, about 63% seen once. The sequencing sample was made of memory CD8+ T cells sorted from blood. Subset: CD45RO+ cells pooled with CCR7-negative TemRA cells. Receptors originate from a woman aged 30 to 39 in good health.

The genes are TRBV11-2 and TRBJ2-7; D may correspond to TRBD1 or TRBD2 (5 bases each). Trimming stripped 5 bases from V and 1 base from J, with 18 bases between. Germline V gives CDR1 SGHAT, CDR2 FQNNGV. CDR3 size: 16 residues. This CDR3 is CASSQEGTETSYEQYF. The CDR3 nucleotides are TGTGCCAGCAGCCAAGAAGGGACGGAGACATCCTACGAGCAGTACTTC.

The chain uses TRBV4-1 and TRBJ2-1; possibly TRBD1 or TRBD2 for D (5 bases each). Germline V gene data show CDR1 as MGHRA and CDR2 as YSYEKL. The CDR3 consists of 13 residues. V was pared by 6 bases and J by 9 bases, with 15 bases between. CDR3 residues: CASRDPSGTEQFF. For the CDR3, the DNA is TGCGCCAGCAGAGACCCATCCGGGACTGAGCAGTTCTTC.

This clone was recorded a few times. The chain joins TRBV5-6 to TRBJ2-7; TRBD2 agrees at 9 bases. V shed 3 bases, J shed 2 bases, and the junction held 18 bases outside the gene matches. Germline lookup yields CDR1 SGHDT and CDR2 YYEEEE. The CDR3 spans 19 residues. The CDR3 bases are TGTGCCAGCAGCTCCACCGGGCGACTAGCGGAGGGAGGTCCCTACGAGCAGTACTTC. Translating it yields CASSSTGRLAEGGPYEQYF.

The chain has TRBV4-1 and TRBJ2-5, with D uncertain. With the DNA end fitting TRBJ2-7 better, the J assignment may be wrong. This CDR3 contains 15 residues. Germline assignment: CDR1 MGHRA and CDR2 YSYEKL. The CDR3 spells CASSQQNFGSYEQYF. In DNA, the CDR3 is TGCGCCAGCAGCCAACAAAATTTCGGCTCCTACGAGCAGTACTTC.

This clone was observed a single time. The CDR3 here is CASSPLWTGVNTEAFF. The DNA for the CDR3 is TGTGCCAGCAGCCCCCTCTGGACAGGAGTGAACACTGAAGCTTTCTTT. The rearrangement joins TRBV7-8 to TRBJ1-1, with 7 bases that match TRBD1. The CDR3 totals 16 residues. Germline CDR1 SGHVS, CDR2 FQNEAQ. The trim removed 5 bases at V and 0 bases at J, leaving 9 bases unmatched.

This clone has a handful of counts. The chain couples TRBV29-1 to TRBJ2-1; D is ambiguous. V was clipped by 6 bases and J by 7 bases, with 7 bases between them. Per germline, CDR1 SQVTM and CDR2 ANQGSEA. The CDR3 is 10 residues long. The CDR3 region has the DNA TGCAGCGTCCTTAAGAATGAGCAGTTCTTC. Translated, it gives CSVLKNEQFF.

This chain connects TRBV9 to TRBJ2-3; 11 bases line up with TRBD2. Germline V gene data show CDR1 as SGDLS and CDR2 as YYNGEE. The CDR3 consists of 17 residues. V shed 4 bases and J 2 bases; nucleotides not matched to a gene: 9. This chain's CDR3 is CASSPRGTSGHTDTQYF. The DNA of the CDR3 is TGTGCCAGCAGCCCTCGGGGGACTAGCGGTCACACAGATACGCAGTATTTT.

The chain employs TRBV6-6 and TRBJ2-7, with D hard to call. V shed 4 bases and J shed 0 bases, with 10 bases lying between them. The CDR3 consists of 14 residues. The V gene's germline CDR1 is MNHNY and CDR2 SVGAGI (reference sequence). The CDR3 DNA reads TGTGCCAGCAGTTCCCAGATCCTCTCCTACGAGCAGTACTTC. This codes for CASSSQILSYEQYF.

In its sample, this clone was seen many times. The rearrangement links TRBV6-4 to TRBJ2-2; the match to TRBD1 covers 9 bases. CDR3 length: 15 residues. The germline V gene encodes CDR1 MRHNA and CDR2 SNTAGT. V lost 8 bases, J lost 3 bases, and 7 bases stayed unmatched. The CDR3 here is CASAPGQGDTGELFF. CDR3 sequence (DNA): TGTGCCAGCGCTCCGGGACAGGGAGACACCGGGGAGCTGTTTTTT.

This rearrangement joins TRBV5-2 to TRBJ1-2. TRBV5-2 represents a pseudogene. The CDR3 is 15 amino acids. The CDR3 bases are TGTGCCAGCAACCCACAAGTACGAAAGACCTATGGCTACACCTTC. Translation gives CASNPQVRKTYGYTF.

The J gene is TRBJ2-7, the V gene TRBV5-1; TRBD2 agrees at 8 bases. Germline loops: CDR1 SGHRS, CDR2 YFSETQ. This CDR3 has 16 amino acids. The V gene end was trimmed by 1 base and the J gene end by 5 bases; junction bases not matched to a gene: 11. In nucleotides, the CDR3 is TGCGCCAGCAGCTTGAATTTCGGGGGGGTAGACAACGAGCAGTACTTC. It yields the protein CASSLNFGGVDNEQYF.

This clone appeared many times. This sample also contains other DNA sequences that code for the same CDR3. The chain links TRBV6-1 to TRBJ2-1; 10 bases are shared with TRBD2. CDR3 length: 15 residues. Per the germline V gene, CDR1 is MNHNS and CDR2 is SASEGT. The V gene end was trimmed by 2 bases and the J gene end by 6 bases; junction bases not matched to a gene: 4. The CDR3 DNA reads as TGTGCCAGCAGTGAAAGAACTAGCGGGATCAATGAGCAGTTCTTC. Protein sequence: CASSERTSGINEQFF.

This chain uses TRBV25-1 with TRBJ1-2; no firm D call. V was clipped by 10 bases and J by 4 bases, with 13 bases between them. The CDR3 is made up of 12 amino acids. CDR1 and CDR2 (germline): MGHDK, SYGVNS. In DNA, the CDR3 is TGTGCCAAACTGGGAAAGACCTATGGCTACACCTTC. Its translation: CAKLGKTYGYTF.